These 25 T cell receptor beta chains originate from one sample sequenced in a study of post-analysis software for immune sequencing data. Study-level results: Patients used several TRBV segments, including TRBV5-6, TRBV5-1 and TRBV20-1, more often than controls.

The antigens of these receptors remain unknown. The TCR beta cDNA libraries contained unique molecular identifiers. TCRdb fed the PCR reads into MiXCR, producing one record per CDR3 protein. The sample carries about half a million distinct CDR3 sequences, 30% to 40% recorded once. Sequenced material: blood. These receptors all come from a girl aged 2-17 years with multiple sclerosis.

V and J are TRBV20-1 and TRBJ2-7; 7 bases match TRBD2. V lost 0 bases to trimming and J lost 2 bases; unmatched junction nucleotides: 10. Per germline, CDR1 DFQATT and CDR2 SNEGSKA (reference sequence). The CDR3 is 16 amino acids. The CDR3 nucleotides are TGCAGTGCTAGAGATAGTTGGGGCGGGGGTACCTACGAGCAGTACTTC. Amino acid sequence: CSARDSWGGGTYEQYF.

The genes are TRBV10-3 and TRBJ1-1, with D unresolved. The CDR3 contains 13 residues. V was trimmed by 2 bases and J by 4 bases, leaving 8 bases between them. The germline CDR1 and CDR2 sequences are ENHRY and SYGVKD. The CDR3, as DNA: TGTGCCATCAGTGAGGGCCTGGGCACTGAAGCTTTCTTT. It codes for CAISEGLGTEAFF.

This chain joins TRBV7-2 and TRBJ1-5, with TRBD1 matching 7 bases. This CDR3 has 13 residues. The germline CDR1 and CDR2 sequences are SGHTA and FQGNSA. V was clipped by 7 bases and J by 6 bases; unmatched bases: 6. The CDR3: CASTENRGQPQHF. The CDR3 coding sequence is TGTGCCAGCACCGAAAACAGGGGTCAGCCCCAGCATTTT. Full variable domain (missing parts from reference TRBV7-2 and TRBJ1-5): GAGVSQSPSNKVTEKGKDVELRCDPISGHTALYWYRQSLGQGLEFLIYFQGNSAPDKSGLPSDRFSAERTGGSVSTLTIQRTQQEDSAVYLCASTENRGQPQHFGDGTRLSIL.

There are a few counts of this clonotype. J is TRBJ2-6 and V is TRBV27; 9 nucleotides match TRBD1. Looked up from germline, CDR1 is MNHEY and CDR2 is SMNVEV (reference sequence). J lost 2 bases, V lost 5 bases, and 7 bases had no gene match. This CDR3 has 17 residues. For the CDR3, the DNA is TGTGCCAGCAGTCCGAGGACAGGGGTCACTGGGGCCAACGTCCTGACTTTC. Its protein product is CASSPRTGVTGANVLTF.

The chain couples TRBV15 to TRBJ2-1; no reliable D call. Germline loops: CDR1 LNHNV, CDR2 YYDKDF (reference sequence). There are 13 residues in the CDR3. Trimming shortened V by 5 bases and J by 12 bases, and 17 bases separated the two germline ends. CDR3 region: CATSPLVGPRQFF. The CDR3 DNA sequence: TGTGCCACCAGCCCCTTAGTGGGCCCCCGGCAGTTCTTC.

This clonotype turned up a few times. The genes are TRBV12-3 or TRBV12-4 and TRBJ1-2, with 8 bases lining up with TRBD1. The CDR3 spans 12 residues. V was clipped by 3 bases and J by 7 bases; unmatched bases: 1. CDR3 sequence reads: CASSFGTGGYTF. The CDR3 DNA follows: TGTGCCAGCAGTTTCGGGACAGGTGGCTACACCTTC.

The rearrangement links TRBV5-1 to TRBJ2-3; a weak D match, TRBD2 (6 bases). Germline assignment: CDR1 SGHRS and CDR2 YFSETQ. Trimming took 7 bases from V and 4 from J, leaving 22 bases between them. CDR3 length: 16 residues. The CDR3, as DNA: TGCGCCAGCTCTCTACCGACGGGGGAGATCGCAGATACGCAGTATTTT. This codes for CASSLPTGEIADTQYF.

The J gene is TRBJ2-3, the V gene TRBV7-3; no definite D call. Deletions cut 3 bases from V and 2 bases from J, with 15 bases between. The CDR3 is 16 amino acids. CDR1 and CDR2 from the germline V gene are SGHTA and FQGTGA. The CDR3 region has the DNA TGTGCCAGCAGCTTCAGACCGGGTGTTATCACAGATACGCAGTATTTT. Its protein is CASSFRPGVITDTQYF.

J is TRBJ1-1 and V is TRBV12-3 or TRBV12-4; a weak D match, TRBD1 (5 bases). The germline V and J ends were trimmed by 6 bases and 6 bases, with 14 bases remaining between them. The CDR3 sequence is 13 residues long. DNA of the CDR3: TGTGCCAGCAGCCCGTCCCAGGGCGCTGAAGCTTTCTTT. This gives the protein CASSPSQGAEAFF.

CDR3 loop: CSAIPGQALYEQYF. The CDR3 DNA is TGCAGTGCTATCCCGGGACAAGCCCTGTACGAGCAGTACTTC. The chain uses TRBV20-1 and TRBJ2-7, with D possibly TRBD1 on 6 matching bases. This CDR3 is 14 amino acids long. Germline CDR1 is DFQATT and CDR2 is SNEGSKA (reference sequence). V was pared by 4 bases and J by 4 bases, with 17 bases between.

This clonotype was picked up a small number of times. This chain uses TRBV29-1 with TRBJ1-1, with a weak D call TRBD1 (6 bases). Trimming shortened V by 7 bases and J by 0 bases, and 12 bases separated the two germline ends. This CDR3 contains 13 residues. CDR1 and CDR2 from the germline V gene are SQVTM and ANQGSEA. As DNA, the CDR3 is TGCAGCGGAGGACAGAAGATGAACACTGAAGCTTTCTTT. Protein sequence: CSGGQKMNTEAFF.

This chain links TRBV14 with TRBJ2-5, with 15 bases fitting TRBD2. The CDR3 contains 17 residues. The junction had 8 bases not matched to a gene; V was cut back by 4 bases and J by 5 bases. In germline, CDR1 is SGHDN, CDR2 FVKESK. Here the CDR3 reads CASSLGLAGGLLETQYF. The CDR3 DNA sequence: TGTGCCAGCAGCCTAGGACTAGCGGGGGGGCTGCTCGAGACCCAGTACTTC.

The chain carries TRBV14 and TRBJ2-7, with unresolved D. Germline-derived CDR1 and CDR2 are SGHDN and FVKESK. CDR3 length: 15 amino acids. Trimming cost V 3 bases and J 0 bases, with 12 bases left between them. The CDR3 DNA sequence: TGTGCCAGCAGCCAGGACGTAGCACTCTCCTACGAGCAGTACTTC. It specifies CASSQDVALSYEQYF.

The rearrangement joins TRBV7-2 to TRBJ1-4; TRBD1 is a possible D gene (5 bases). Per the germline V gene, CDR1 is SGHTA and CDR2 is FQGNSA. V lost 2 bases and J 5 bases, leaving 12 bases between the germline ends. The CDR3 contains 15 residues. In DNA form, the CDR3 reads TGTGCCAGCAGCTTAAACGGGGGAAAAAATGAAAAACTGTTTTTT. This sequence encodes CASSLNGGKNEKLFF.

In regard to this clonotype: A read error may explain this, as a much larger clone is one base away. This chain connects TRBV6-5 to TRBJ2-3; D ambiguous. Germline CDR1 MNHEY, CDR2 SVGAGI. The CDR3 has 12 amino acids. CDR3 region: CVSSRDTDTQYF. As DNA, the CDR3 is TGTGTCAGCAGTAGAGACACAGATACGCAGTATTTT.

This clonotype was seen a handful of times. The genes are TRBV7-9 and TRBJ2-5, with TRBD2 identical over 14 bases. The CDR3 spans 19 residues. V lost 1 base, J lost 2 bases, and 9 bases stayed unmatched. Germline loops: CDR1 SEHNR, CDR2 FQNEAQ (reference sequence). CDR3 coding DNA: TGTGCCAGCAGCTTAGGTGCGTTCGGACTAGCGGGGGGACAAGAGACCCAGTACTTC. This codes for CASSLGAFGLAGGQETQYF.

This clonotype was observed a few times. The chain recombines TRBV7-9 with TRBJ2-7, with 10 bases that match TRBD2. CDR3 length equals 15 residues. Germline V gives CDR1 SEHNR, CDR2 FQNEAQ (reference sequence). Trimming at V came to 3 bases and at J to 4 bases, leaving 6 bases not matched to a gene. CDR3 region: CASSFELAGPYEQYF. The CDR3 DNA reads TGTGCCAGCAGCTTTGAACTAGCGGGGCCTTACGAGCAGTACTTC.

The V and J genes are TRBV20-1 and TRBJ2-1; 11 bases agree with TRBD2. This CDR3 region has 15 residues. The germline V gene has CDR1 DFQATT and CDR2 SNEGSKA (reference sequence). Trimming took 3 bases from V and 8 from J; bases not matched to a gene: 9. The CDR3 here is CSARPLAGGLDEQFF. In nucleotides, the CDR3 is TGCAGTGCTAGGCCCCTAGCGGGGGGTCTCGATGAGCAGTTCTTC.

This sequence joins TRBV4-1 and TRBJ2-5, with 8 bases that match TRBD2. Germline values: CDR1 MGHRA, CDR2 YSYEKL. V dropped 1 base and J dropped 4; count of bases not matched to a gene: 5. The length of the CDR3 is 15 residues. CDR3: CASSQVSGGPETQYF. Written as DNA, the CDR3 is TGCGCCAGCAGCCAAGTGAGCGGGGGCCCAGAGACCCAGTACTTC.

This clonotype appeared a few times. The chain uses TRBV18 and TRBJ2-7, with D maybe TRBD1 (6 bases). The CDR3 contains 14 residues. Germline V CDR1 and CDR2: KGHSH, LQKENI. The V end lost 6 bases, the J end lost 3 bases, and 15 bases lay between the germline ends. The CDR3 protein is CASSPDRTGYEQYF. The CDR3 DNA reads TGTGCCAGCTCTCCAGACAGGACGGGCTACGAGCAGTACTTC. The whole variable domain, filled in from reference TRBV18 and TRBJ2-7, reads NAGVMQNPRHLVRRRGQEARLRCSPMKGHSHVYWYRQLPEEGLKFMVYLQKENIIDESGMPKERFSAEFPKEGPSILRIQQVVRGDSAAYFCASSPDRTGYEQYFGPGTRLTVT.

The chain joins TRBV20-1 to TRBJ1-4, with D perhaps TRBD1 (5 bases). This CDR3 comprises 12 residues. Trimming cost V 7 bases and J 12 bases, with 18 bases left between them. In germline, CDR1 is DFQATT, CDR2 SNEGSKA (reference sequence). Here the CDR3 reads CSGTERGGELFF. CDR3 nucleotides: TGCAGTGGAACGGAGAGGGGCGGAGAACTGTTTTTT.

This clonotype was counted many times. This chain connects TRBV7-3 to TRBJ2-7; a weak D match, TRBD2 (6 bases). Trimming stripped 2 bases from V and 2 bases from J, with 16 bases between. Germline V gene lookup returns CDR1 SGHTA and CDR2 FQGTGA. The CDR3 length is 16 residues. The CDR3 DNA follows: TGTGCCAGCAGCTTAGTTGGGGGGTCTGTAACCTACGAGCAGTACTTC. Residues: CASSLVGGSVTYEQYF.

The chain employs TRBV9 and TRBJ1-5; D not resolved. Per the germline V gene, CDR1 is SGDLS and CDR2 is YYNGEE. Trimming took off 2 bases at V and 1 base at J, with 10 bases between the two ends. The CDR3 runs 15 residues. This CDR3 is CASSVSKSSNQPQHF. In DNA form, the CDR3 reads TGTGCCAGCAGCGTCAGTAAGTCGAGCAATCAGCCCCAGCATTTT.

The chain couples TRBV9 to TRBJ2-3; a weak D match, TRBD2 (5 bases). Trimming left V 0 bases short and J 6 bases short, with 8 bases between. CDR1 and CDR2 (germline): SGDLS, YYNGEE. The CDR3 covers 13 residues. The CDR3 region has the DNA TGTGCCAGCAGCGTAGGTGGAGGCGATACGCAGTATTTT. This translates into CASSVGGGDTQYF.

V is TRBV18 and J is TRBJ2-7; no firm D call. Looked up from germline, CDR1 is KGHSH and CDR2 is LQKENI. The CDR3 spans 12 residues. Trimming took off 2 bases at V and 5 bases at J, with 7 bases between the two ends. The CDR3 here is CASSPGIDEQYF. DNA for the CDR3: TGTGCCAGCTCACCAGGAATCGACGAGCAGTACTTC.